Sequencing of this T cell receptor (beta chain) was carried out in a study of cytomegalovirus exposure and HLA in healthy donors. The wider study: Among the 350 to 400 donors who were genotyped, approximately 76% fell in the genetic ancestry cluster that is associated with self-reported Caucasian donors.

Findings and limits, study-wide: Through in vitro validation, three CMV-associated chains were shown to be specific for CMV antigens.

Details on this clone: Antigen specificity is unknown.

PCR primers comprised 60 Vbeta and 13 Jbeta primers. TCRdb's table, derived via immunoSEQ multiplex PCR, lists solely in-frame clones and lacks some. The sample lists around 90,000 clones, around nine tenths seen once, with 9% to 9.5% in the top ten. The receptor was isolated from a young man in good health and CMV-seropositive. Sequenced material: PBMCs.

The CDR3: CASSYETGTQYF. The DNA for the CDR3 is TGCGCCAGCAGCTATGAGACGGGAACCCAGTACTTC. This chain joins TRBV5-1 and TRBJ2-5, with D maybe TRBD2 (5 bases). Germline V gives CDR1 SGHRS, CDR2 YFSETQ. Trimming shortened V by 3 bases and J by 8 bases, and 11 bases separated the two germline ends. This CDR3 has 12 residues. The variable domain in full, with the rest retrieved from reference TRBV5-1 and TRBJ2-5, is KAGVTQTPRYLIKTRGQQVTLSCSPISGHRSVSWYQQTPGQGLQFLFEYFSETQRNKGNFPGRFSGRQFSNSRSEMNVSTLELGDSALYLCASSYETGTQYFGPGTRLLVL.